Presented here are 9 T cell receptor beta chains from one specimen sequenced in a study of early T cells in non-severe SARS-CoV-2 infection. TCRdb processed the 5' RACE reads anew with MiXCR; each CDR3 protein has one entry. The sample contains more than 50,000 distinct CDR3 sequences, 4.5% to 7% of which appear only once. Sequenced sample: whole blood. The origin of the receptors is an adult who was a healthcare worker with PCR-confirmed SARS-CoV-2 infection or an uninfected control (not recorded which).

Ten or more counts support this clonotype. This rearrangement joins TRBV7-8 to TRBJ2-7; the D gene is possibly TRBD1 (6 bases). Trimming shortened V by 6 bases and J by 5 bases, and 20 bases separated the two germline ends. The CDR3 runs to 15 residues. The germline CDR1 and CDR2 sequences are SGHVS and FQNEAQ. The CDR3 region is CASREPGLGGNEQYF. The CDR3, as DNA: TGTGCCAGCAGAGAACCGGGCCTTGGGGGCAACGAGCAGTACTTC.

This clonotype has a count of ten or more. The rearrangement uses TRBV7-2 and TRBJ2-6; D gene ambiguous. V was pared by 1 base and J by 0 bases, with 13 bases between. Germline CDR1 and CDR2: SGHTA and FQGNSA. The CDR3 consists of 18 residues. The CDR3 DNA is TGTGCCAGCAGCTTAGAGCCCGTACACCGCTCTGGGGCCAACGTCCTGACTTTC. Its translation: CASSLEPVHRSGANVLTF.

There are many counts of this clonotype. V is TRBV7-6 and J is TRBJ2-3; 8 bases match TRBD2. This CDR3 spans 16 amino acids. The germline V gene has CDR1 SGHVS and CDR2 FNYEAQ. Trimming took 2 bases from V and 4 from J; bases not matched to a gene: 8. The CDR3 reads CASSLLAGRKADTQYF. The CDR3 nucleotides are TGTGCCAGCAGCTTATTAGCGGGACGAAAGGCAGATACGCAGTATTTT. The whole variable domain, remainder taken from reference TRBV7-6 and TRBJ2-3, is GAGVSQSPRYKVTKRGQDVALRCDPISGHVSLYWYRQALGQGPEFLTYFNYEAQQDKSGLPNDRFSAERPEGSISTLTIQRTEQRDSAMYRCASSLLAGRKADTQYFGPGTRLTVL.

This clonotype appeared many times. The chain is built from TRBV7-9 and TRBJ2-1; D possibly corresponds to TRBD1 (6 bases). Trimming removed 3 bases from V and 6 bases from J, with 15 bases in between. Germline values: CDR1 SEHNR, CDR2 FQNEAQ (reference sequence). This CDR3 comprises 15 residues. DNA for the CDR3: TGTGCCAGCAGCTTCGGTGATGGGGGCCGCAATGAGCAGTTCTTC. This gives the protein CASSFGDGGRNEQFF.

The genes are TRBV6-5 and TRBJ1-2; weak D call: TRBD1 (6 bases). V was pared by 4 bases and J by 4 bases, with 16 bases between. Germline lookup yields CDR1 MNHEY and CDR2 SVGAGI. The CDR3 has 15 residues. The CDR3 DNA reads as TGTGCCAGCAGTTCCATTCGACAGGAGACCTATGGCTACACCTTC. Translation gives CASSSIRQETYGYTF.

This clonotype was picked up many times. The chain is built from TRBV20-1 and TRBJ2-7, with 7 nucleotides matching TRBD1. Germline V CDR1 and CDR2: DFQATT, SNEGSKA (reference sequence). CDR3 length: 13 residues. CDR3 sequence (DNA): TGCAGAGCAGGTGGGACAGCGGCGGGCGAGCAGTACTTC. Its translation: CRAGGTAAGEQYF.

A few counts support this clonotype. This chain connects TRBV7-8 to TRBJ2-5; D is possibly TRBD1 (5 bases). CDR1 and CDR2 (germline): SGHVS, FQNEAQ. The ends were cut back, 2 bases at V and 2 bases at J, with 18 bases in the middle. There are 17 residues in the CDR3. The chain's CDR3 is CASSLKGIWVEQETQYF. The CDR3 DNA sequence: TGTGCCAGCAGCTTAAAGGGGATATGGGTGGAACAAGAGACCCAGTACTTC.

Ten or more counts support this clonotype. This rearrangement joins TRBV25-1 to TRBJ2-5; the D gene could be TRBD1 or TRBD2 (6 bases each). This CDR3 has 13 amino acids. Germline loops: CDR1 MGHDK, CDR2 SYGVNS. V was clipped by 8 bases and J by 3 bases, with 13 bases between them. In DNA form, the CDR3 reads TGTGCCAGCCCCGAGGGGGGAGAAGAGACCCAGTACTTC. Its translation: CASPEGGEETQYF.

This clonotype was seen repeatedly, ten times or more. The gene calls are TRBV2 and TRBJ2-7, with TRBD1 identical over 7 bases. The CDR3 spans 16 residues. Trimming cost V 3 bases and J 0 bases; bases outside gene matches: 8. Germline V gene lookup returns CDR1 SNHLY and CDR2 FYNNEI. The CDR3: CASSDPGQVSSYEQYF. DNA for the CDR3: TGTGCCAGCAGTGACCCTGGACAGGTATCCTCCTACGAGCAGTACTTC.